These T cell receptor beta chains were read from a single sample in a study of molecular identifiers for immune sequencing clone quantification. TCRdb itself ran the PCR reads through MiXCR, one entry per CDR3 protein. Here the sample spans more than 250,000 distinct CDR3 sequences, about a fifth being singletons. Specimen: naive CD8+ T cells from blood, with Jurkat cell RNA spiked in. The receptors come from a human donor in good health. Some libraries in this study had Jurkat cell RNA spiked in. CDR3s include the opening cysteine and the closing phenylalanine or tryptophan. The D gene is left open where the match is weak. Clone size is not always given. Where it is, it says once, few, many or a class for expanded clones.

TGTGCCAGCAGCTTAGACACGTCAGATACGCAGTATTTT	CASSLDTSDTQYF	TRBV7-2	.	TRBJ2-3	many	13
TGTGCCAGCAGCTCAACCGCACAGGGGGCGGGGAACACTGAAGCTTTCTTT	CASSSTAQGAGNTEAFF	TRBV5-6	TRBD1	TRBJ1-1	many	17
TGTGCCGTCTCAGGACTAGCGGGGAAACCCTACAATGAGCAGTTCTTC	CAVSGLAGKPYNEQFF	TRBV19	TRBD2	TRBJ2-1	few	16
TGCGCCAGCAGCCAAGAGGTAGCGGGGGGAAGCACAGATACGCAGTATTTT	CASSQEVAGGSTDTQYF	TRBV4-1	TRBD2	TRBJ2-3	.	17
TGTGCCAGCAGTTTAGGTCCGGGGGCCACTGAAGCTTTCTTT	CASSLGPGATEAFF	TRBV28	.	TRBJ1-1	few	14
TGTGCCAGCAGCCAAAACCACAGGGCAGATACGCAGTATTTT	CASSQNHRADTQYF	TRBV3-1	.	TRBJ2-3	.	14
TGCGCCAGCAGCCAAGATACGATTCGGGAGCAGTACTTC	CASSQDTIREQYF	TRBV4-3	.	TRBJ2-7	many	13
TGCAGTGCTAGAGATGGTCCCGGCGCAGGGTCCTACGAGCAGTACTTC	CSARDGPGAGSYEQYF	TRBV20-1	.	TRBJ2-7	many	16
TGTGCCAGCAGCGTAGGAGTTGGGGACTATGGCTACACCTTC	CASSVGVGDYGYTF	TRBV9	.	TRBJ1-2	many	14
TGTGCCAGCAGAAACGGACAGGGGAATCAGCCCCAGCATTTT	CASRNGQGNQPQHF	TRBV6-6	TRBD1	TRBJ1-5	.	14
TGCAGTGCTCCCCGGACAGGCCGAACTAATGAAAAACTGTTTTTT	CSAPRTGRTNEKLFF	TRBV20-1	TRBD1	TRBJ1-4	many	15
TGTGCCAGCAGTTCCACCTACTACACTGAAGCTTTCTTT	CASSSTYYTEAFF	TRBV27	.	TRBJ1-1	few	13
TGTGCCAGTAGTATAGATCCCTACAATGAGCAGTTCTTC	CASSIDPYNEQFF	TRBV19	.	TRBJ2-1	many	13
TGTGCCAGCAGCCAGACAGAAGAGTACGAGCAGTACTTC	CASSQTEEYEQYF	TRBV7-2	.	TRBJ2-7	many	13
TGTGCCTGGAGTGTACTTGGGGGTCCCCAGCATTTT	CAWSVLGGPQHF	TRBV30	.	TRBJ1-5	many	12
TGTGCCAGCAGCTTGGAGGGTTCGAACACTGAAGCTTTCTTT	CASSLEGSNTEAFF	TRBV7-6	.	TRBJ1-1	many	14
TGCGCCAGCAGCCAAGCCATCCGCGCCGGGACAGGGGTATTGCTGGAGCAGTTCTTC	CASSQAIRAGTGVLLEQFF	TRBV4-3	TRBD1	TRBJ2-1	many	19
TGCAGCGTTGAGGTCAGGGACGGGTCCTACGAGCAGTACTTC	CSVEVRDGSYEQYF	TRBV29-1	.	TRBJ2-7	many	14
TGTGCCCTCCGGGACGGAAATAATTCACCCCTCCACTTT	CALRDGNNSPLHF	TRBV30	.	TRBJ1-6	many	13
TGTGCCAGTACCTCTAGCGGGGGGCCTCAAGAGACCCAGTACTTC	CASTSSGGPQETQYF	TRBV19	TRBD2	TRBJ2-5	many	15
TGCAGTGCTAGGGGACACAGGGAGGAGCAGTACTTC	CSARGHREEQYF	TRBV20-1	.	TRBJ2-7	many	12